The 16 T cell receptor beta chains below come from one sample, sequenced in a study of CD8 T cells in ankylosing spondylitis. One entry per CDR3 protein, called by TCRdb with MiXCR from the 5' RACE reads. The sample records fewer than 200,000 distinct CDR3 sequences, roughly 18% being singletons. Sequencing was carried out using blood, either unsorted or a sorted T cell fraction (not recorded which). The receptors stem from a male donor between 10 and 30 years old with ankylosing spondylitis or in good health (not recorded which).

This clonotype was observed many times. The chain employs TRBV4-2 and TRBJ2-1, with 7 positions matching TRBD2. Germline V CDR1 and CDR2: LGHNA, YNFKEQ. J gave up 9 bases and V 0 bases, and 11 bases lay outside the gene matches. The CDR3 extends over 16 amino acids. DNA for the CDR3: TGTGCCAGCAGCCAAGATAGAGGGCGGGAGCAGGGTGAGCAGTTCTTC. Residues: CASSQDRGREQGEQFF.

This clonotype was observed many times. The rearrangement links TRBV12-3 or TRBV12-4 to TRBJ1-3, with TRBD1 matching 10 bases. CDR3 size: 16 residues. V shed 6 bases and J 0 bases; nucleotides not matched to a gene: 5. The CDR3 protein is CASRARDRGSGNTIYF. In DNA, the CDR3 is TGTGCCAGCAGGGCTCGGGACAGGGGCTCTGGAAACACCATATATTTT.

This clonotype was observed at least ten times. The rearrangement uses TRBV19 and TRBJ1-1; D not resolved. Germline assignment: CDR1 LNHDA and CDR2 SQIVND (reference sequence). With 3 bases removed from V and 5 bases from J, the gap between germline ends came to 10 bases. The CDR3 length is 13 residues. CDR3 DNA: TGTGCCAGTAGTATCGCCTGGGGAACTGAAGCTTTCTTT. Protein sequence: CASSIAWGTEAFF.

This clonotype was detected ten times or more. The V gene is TRBV5-5, the J gene TRBJ2-3; D may match TRBD1 or TRBD2 (5 bases each). V was trimmed by 4 bases and J by 2 bases, leaving 14 bases between them. The germline gives CDR1 SGHKS, CDR2 YYEKEE (reference sequence). The CDR3 is 15 amino acids. The CDR3 region is CASSLEGRNTDTQYF. Written as DNA, the CDR3 is TGTGCCAGCAGCCTCGAGGGACGAAACACAGATACGCAGTATTTT.

Many counts were recorded for this clonotype. The chain is built from TRBV20-1 and TRBJ1-1, with TRBD1 matching 8 bases. This CDR3 has 14 residues. CDR1 and CDR2 from the germline V gene are DFQATT and SNEGSKA (reference sequence). V shed 3 bases, J shed 1 base, and the junction held 4 bases outside the gene matches. The CDR3 sequence is CSASHGQGNTEAFF. The CDR3 bases are TGCAGTGCTAGCCACGGACAGGGGAACACTGAAGCTTTCTTT.

This clonotype was seen at least ten times. V usage is TRBV5-1 and J usage is TRBJ2-2; 7 positions match TRBD1. V gave up 5 bases and J gave up 7 bases; unmatched junction bases: 8. Germline loops: CDR1 SGHRS, CDR2 YFSETQ. The CDR3 length is 14 residues. The CDR3 spells CASRRTGDYGELFF. The CDR3 bases are TGCGCCAGCAGGCGTACAGGGGATTACGGGGAGCTGTTTTTT.

CDR3: CASSLGAWDSTDTQYF. The CDR3 DNA is TGTGCCAGCAGTTTAGGAGCCTGGGACAGCACAGATACGCAGTATTTT. This chain links TRBV27 with TRBJ2-3; perhaps D is TRBD1 or TRBD2 (5 bases each). V was trimmed by 2 bases and J by 0 bases, leaving 12 bases between them. The CDR3 has 16 residues. CDR1 and CDR2 (germline): MNHEY, SMNVEV (reference sequence).

This clonotype was seen ten or more times. V usage is TRBV5-1 and J usage is TRBJ2-7; 11 bases are a match to TRBD1. CDR3 length: 15 residues. The trim removed 2 bases at V and 6 bases at J, leaving 7 bases unmatched. The germline V gene encodes CDR1 SGHRS and CDR2 YFSETQ. CDR3 in DNA: TGCGCCAGCAGCTTTTCCGGGACAGGGGGTAGCGAGCAGTACTTC. It specifies CASSFSGTGGSEQYF.

This clonotype was counted at least ten times. The chain is built from TRBV12-3 or TRBV12-4 and TRBJ1-5; D is uncertain. The CDR3 has 15 residues. Trimming took 6 bases from V and 1 from J, leaving 13 bases between them. DNA of the CDR3: TGTGCCAGCAGCCTTGACAAGTGGAGCAATCAGCCCCAGCATTTT. Translated, it gives CASSLDKWSNQPQHF.

The rearrangement links TRBV27 to TRBJ1-6; 11 nucleotides line up with TRBD1. From germline, CDR1 is MNHEY and CDR2 SMNVEV (reference sequence). Trimming took 5 bases from V and 10 from J; bases not matched to a gene: 7. The CDR3 is made up of 15 amino acids. CDR3 region: CASSPWDRGNSPLHF. DNA of the CDR3: TGTGCCAGCAGTCCCTGGGACAGGGGGAACTCACCCCTCCACTTT.

The chain combines TRBV27 with TRBJ2-1; 8 nucleotides align to TRBD1. Germline CDR1 reads MNHEY; CDR2 reads SMNVEV (reference sequence). This CDR3 has 14 amino acids. The V segment lost 4 bases and the J segment 5 bases; nucleotides outside the gene matches: 4. The CDR3 nucleotides are TGTGCCAGCAGTTCCGGGACAGGCAACAATGAGCAGTTCTTC. Translating gives CASSSGTGNNEQFF.

This chain joins TRBV4-2 and TRBJ2-5; D gene ambiguous. Germline V gene lookup returns CDR1 LGHNA and CDR2 YNFKEQ. The CDR3 spans 13 residues. V was shortened by 3 bases and J by 2 bases, with 7 bases between the two germline ends. CDR3 DNA: TGTGCCAGCAGCCAGGGCAGGCAAGAGACCCAGTACTTC. Amino acids: CASSQGRQETQYF.

This clonotype was detected ten times or more. The chain recombines TRBV12-3 or TRBV12-4 with TRBJ1-5; 9 positions agree with TRBD1. After removal of 6 bases from V and 6 bases from J, the junction contained 9 bases not matched to a gene. The CDR3 is 15 amino acids. Here the CDR3 reads CASSPGQGRSQPQHF. In DNA, the CDR3 is TGTGCCAGCAGCCCGGGACAGGGTAGGAGTCAGCCCCAGCATTTT.

This clonotype was detected ten times or more. CDR3 sequence (DNA): TGTGCCAGCAGGAGGGACAGCTCTGGAAACACCATATATTTT. Translated, it gives CASRRDSSGNTIYF. This chain links TRBV6-5 with TRBJ1-3; 7 positions agree with TRBD1. The CDR3 covers 14 residues. Germline loops: CDR1 MNHEY, CDR2 SVGAGI. Unmatched junction bases numbered 2, after V lost 6 bases and J lost 0 bases.

This clonotype was seen repeatedly, ten times or more. CDR3 protein: CASSGNSPLHF. Written as DNA, the CDR3 is TGTGCCAGCAGTGGAAATTCACCCCTCCACTTT. V is TRBV6-1 and J is TRBJ1-6; D not certain. Trimming stripped 4 bases from V and 7 bases from J, with 2 bases between. The CDR3 covers 11 residues. Germline V gene sequence: CDR1 MNHNS, CDR2 SASEGT.

V usage is TRBV15 and J usage is TRBJ2-1, with 14 positions matching TRBD2. This CDR3 region has 17 residues. Losses at the gene ends were 2 bases for V and 15 bases for J; bases not matched to a gene: 15. Looked up from germline, CDR1 is LNHNV and CDR2 is YYDKDF (reference sequence). As DNA, the CDR3 is TGTGCCACCAGCAGAAGCCCCCCCGGGACTAGCGGGAGAGGGAGGTTCTTC. Its protein product is CATSRSPPGTSGRGRFF. Full variable domain (rest looked up from reference TRBV15 and TRBJ2-1): DAMVIQNPRYQVTQFGKPVTLSCSQTLNHNVMYWYQQKSSQAPKLLFHYYDKDFNNEADTPDNFQSRRPNTSFCFLDIRSPGLGDTAMYLCATSRSPPGTSGRGRFFGPGTRLTVL.